This is a list of T cell receptor beta chains from one sample in a study of blood T cell repertoires in COVID-19. Assay used: immunoSEQ multiplex PCR; TCRdb lists only in-frame clones, some missing. Of a few hundred thousand clones in the sample, about 86% were seen once. The sample comprised peripheral blood. These receptors were collected from a woman in her forties or fifties with acute or convalescent COVID-19. The CDR3 runs from the conserved cysteine through the conserved F or W. The order of the fields is clone size, V gene, J gene, CDR3 protein. Size is stated for part of the rows, as once, few or many counts, or as a class when the clone is expanded.

.	TRBV20-1	TRBJ2-7	CSASALAGVGEQYF
.	TRBV12-5	TRBJ2-5	CASGLAGTGRAETQYF
.	TRBV6-2/TRBV6-3	TRBJ2-1	CASSQNYNEQFF
once	TRBV29-1	TRBJ2-1	CSGRQNNEQFF
.	TRBV6-1	TRBJ1-2	CASSEALQRGLWDGYTF
.	TRBV24-1	TRBJ2-3	CATSGTTSTDTQYF
.	TRBV19	TRBJ1-5	CASKAGNQPQHF
.	TRBV19	TRBJ1-5	CASSINPGQGGNQPQHF
.	TRBV6-4	TRBJ2-3	CASSVRASVSTDTQYF
.	TRBV10-3	TRBJ1-1	CATGQLNTEAFF
.	TRBV11-3	TRBJ2-3	CASSLGWRETDTQYF
.	TRBV30	TRBJ1-2	CACRGSDYGYTF
.	TRBV5-1	TRBJ1-4	CASSPDRPGEKLFF
.	TRBV18	TRBJ2-5	CASSKSAGTGMGETQYF
.	TRBV10-3	TRBJ2-2	CAITGDLSTGELFF
once	TRBV5-4	TRBJ2-6	CASSLGGHGANVLTF
few	TRBV9	TRBJ2-1	CASSVGTAGDSNEQFF
few	TRBV7-2	TRBJ1-1	CASRPQQGVGAFF
.	TRBV5-1	TRBJ2-4	CASSLDGQGIQYF
.	TRBV2	TRBJ2-1	CASSGARGEQFF
.	TRBV5-4	TRBJ2-5	CASSLWQAGSKETQYF
.	TRBV6-5	TRBJ2-1	CASSYSGGINEQFF